This TCR beta chain stems from a study of shared clonotypes between healthy human individuals. Whole-study findings and limits: Rarefaction demonstrated incomplete sorted-subset sequencing despite large depth.

The table came from immunoSEQ multiplex PCR; TCRdb's copy has only in-frame clones and leaves some out. This table holds roughly 2 million clones, roughly 95% found once. Concerning this clone itself: Its antigen is not known. The sample carries other DNA sequences with the same CDR3.

Germline lookup yields CDR1 LNHDA and CDR2 SQIVND (reference sequence). The CDR3 contains 14 residues. Trimming at V came to 2 bases and at J to 0 bases, leaving 0 bases not matched to a gene. Donors, healthy HIV-negative adults, lacked recent acute infections or vaccinations. Negatively enriched CD4+ T cells were divided by CD45RA into naive and memory. The J gene is TRBJ1-2, the V gene TRBV19; TRBD1 aligns across 7 bases. What was sequenced was naive CD4+ T cells sorted from blood. As to subset: CD45RA+ positively selected. This TCR was sampled from a man younger than 35 in good health. The DNA for the CDR3 is TGTGCCAGTAGTATACAGGGGGCTAACTATGGCTACACCTTC. Translating gives CASSIQGANYGYTF.